The 2 T cell receptor beta chains below come from one sample, sequenced in a study of cytomegalovirus exposure and HLA in healthy donors. The data were produced by immunoSEQ multiplex PCR, yet TCRdb's version contains in-frame clones alone and is incomplete. The sample lists tens of thousands of clones, 94% occurring once. Specimen: PBMCs. The receptors shown here come from a man aged 18 to 35 in good health and CMV-seropositive.

The chain is built from TRBV19 and TRBJ2-3, with 7 nucleotides matching TRBD2. The CDR3 has 17 amino acids. Germline V gene lookup returns CDR1 LNHDA and CDR2 SQIVND (reference sequence). After removal of 9 bases from V and 2 bases from J, the junction contained 17 bases not matched to a gene. The CDR3 region has the DNA TGTGCCAGCGCCGGGACTACCCGCTCCCTGGCCACAGATACGCAGTATTTT. This encodes CASAGTTRSLATDTQYF.

This chain joins TRBV19 and TRBJ2-1, with TRBD2 identical over 10 bases. The V gene's germline CDR1 is LNHDA and CDR2 SQIVND (reference sequence). The CDR3 extends over 14 amino acids. J lost 3 bases, V lost 8 bases, and 4 bases had no gene match. The DNA of the CDR3 is TGTGCCAGTGGCGCTAGCGGGAGCTACAATGAGCAGTTCTTC. Translating gives CASGASGSYNEQFF.